This T cell receptor (beta chain) was found in a study of blood T cells in healthy people across ages. Researchers report isolating at least 6.5 million PBMCs per sample. The total RNA that was extracted per sample amounted to at least 5 micrograms. This clonotype was counted a few times. CDR1 is DFQATT and CDR2 is SNEGSKA in the germline V gene (reference sequence). The CDR3 length is 16 residues. Trimming removed 1 base from V and 11 bases from J; junction bases left unmatched: 12. It was with a sample-barcoded 5' primer and a J-beta primer mix that a second PCR of about 6 to 12 cycles was run. A single record per CDR3 protein comes from TCRdb applying MiXCR to the 5' RACE reads. In the table there are 1.2 million to 1.5 million distinct CDR3 sequences, approximately 40% of which are singletons.

Material for sequencing was blood. The chain is built from TRBV20-1 and TRBJ2-5, with 14 bases matching TRBD2. The source of this sequence is a woman between 18 and 29 years old in good health. DNA of the CDR3: TGCAGTGCTAGAGCCCGGGGGACTAGCGGGAGCAATGAGCAGTACTTC. It codes for CSARARGTSGSNEQYF.